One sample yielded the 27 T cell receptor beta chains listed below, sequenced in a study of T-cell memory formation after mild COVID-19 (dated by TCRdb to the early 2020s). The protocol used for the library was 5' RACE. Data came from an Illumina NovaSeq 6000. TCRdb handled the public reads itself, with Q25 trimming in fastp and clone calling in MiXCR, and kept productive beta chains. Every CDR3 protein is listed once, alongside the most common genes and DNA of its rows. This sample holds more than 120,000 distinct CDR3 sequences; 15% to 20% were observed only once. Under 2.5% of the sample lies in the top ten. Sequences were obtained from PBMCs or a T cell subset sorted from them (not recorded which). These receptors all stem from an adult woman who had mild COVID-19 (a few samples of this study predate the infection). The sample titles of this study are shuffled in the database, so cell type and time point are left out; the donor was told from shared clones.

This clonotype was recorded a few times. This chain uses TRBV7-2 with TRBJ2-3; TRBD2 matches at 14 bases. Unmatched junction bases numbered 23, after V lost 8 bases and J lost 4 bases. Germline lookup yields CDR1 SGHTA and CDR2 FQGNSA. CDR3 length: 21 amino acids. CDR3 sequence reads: CASSYRGPIPGLAGVADTQYF. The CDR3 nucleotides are TGTGCCAGCTCTTACAGGGGTCCGATACCGGGACTAGCGGGAGTGGCAGATACGCAGTATTTT.

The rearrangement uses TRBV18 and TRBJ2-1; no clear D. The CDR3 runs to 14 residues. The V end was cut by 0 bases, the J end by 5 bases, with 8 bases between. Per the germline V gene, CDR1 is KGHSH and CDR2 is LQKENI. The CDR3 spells CASSPPAPNNEQFF. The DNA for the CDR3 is TGTGCCAGCTCACCACCGGCCCCTAACAATGAGCAGTTCTTC.

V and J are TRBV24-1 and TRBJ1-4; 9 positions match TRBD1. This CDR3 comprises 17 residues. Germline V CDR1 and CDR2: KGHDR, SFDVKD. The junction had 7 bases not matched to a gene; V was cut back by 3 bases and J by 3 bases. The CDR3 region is CATSDPGQGLSNEKLFF. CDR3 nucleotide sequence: TGTGCCACCAGTGATCCAGGACAGGGGCTGTCTAATGAAAAACTGTTTTTT.

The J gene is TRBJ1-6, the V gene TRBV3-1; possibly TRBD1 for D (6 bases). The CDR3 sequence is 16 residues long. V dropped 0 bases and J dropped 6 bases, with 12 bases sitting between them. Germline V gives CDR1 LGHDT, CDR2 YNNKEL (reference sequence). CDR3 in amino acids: CASSQDWGASNSPLHF. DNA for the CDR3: TGTGCCAGCAGCCAAGATTGGGGGGCAAGTAATTCACCCCTCCACTTT.

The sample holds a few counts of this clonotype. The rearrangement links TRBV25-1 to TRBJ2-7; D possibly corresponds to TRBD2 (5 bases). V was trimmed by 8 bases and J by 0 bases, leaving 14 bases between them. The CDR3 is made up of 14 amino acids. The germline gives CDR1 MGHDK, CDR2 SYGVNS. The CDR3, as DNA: TGTGCCAGCGGCGTAGATGGGAGCTCCTACGAGCAGTACTTC. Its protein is CASGVDGSSYEQYF.

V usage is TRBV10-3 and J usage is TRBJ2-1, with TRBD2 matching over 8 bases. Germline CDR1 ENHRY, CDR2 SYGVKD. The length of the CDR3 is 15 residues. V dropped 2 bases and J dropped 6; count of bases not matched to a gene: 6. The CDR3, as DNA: TGTGCCATCAGTGAGGGGAGCGGGAGAGGCAATGAGCAGTTCTTC. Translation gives CAISEGSGRGNEQFF.

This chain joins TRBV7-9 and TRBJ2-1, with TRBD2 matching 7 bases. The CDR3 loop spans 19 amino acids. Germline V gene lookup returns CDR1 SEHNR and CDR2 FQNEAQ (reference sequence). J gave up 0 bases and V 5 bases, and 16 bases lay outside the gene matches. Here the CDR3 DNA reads TGTGCCAGCAGCCCTAGGGGCGGGAGCCCCCAAAGCTCCTACAATGAGCAGTTCTTC. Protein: CASSPRGGSPQSSYNEQFF.

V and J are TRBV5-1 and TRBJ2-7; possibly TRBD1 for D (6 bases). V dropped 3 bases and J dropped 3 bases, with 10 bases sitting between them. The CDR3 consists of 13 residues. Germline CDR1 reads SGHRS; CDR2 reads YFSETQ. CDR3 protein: CASSSDSYYEQYF. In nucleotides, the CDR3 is TGCGCCAGCAGCTCGGACAGCTACTACGAGCAGTACTTC.

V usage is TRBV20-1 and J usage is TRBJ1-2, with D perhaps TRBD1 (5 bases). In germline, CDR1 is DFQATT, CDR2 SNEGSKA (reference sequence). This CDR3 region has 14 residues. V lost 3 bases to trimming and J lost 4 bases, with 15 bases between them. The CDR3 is CSARNGGSRYGYTF. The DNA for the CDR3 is TGCAGTGCTAGGAATGGGGGAAGTCGCTATGGCTACACCTTC.

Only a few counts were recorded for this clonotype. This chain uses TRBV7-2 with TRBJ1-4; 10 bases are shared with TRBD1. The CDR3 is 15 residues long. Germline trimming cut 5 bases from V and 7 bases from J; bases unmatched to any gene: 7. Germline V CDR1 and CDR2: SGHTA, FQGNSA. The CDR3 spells CASSIRQGATEKLFF. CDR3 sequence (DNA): TGTGCCAGCAGCATACGACAGGGGGCGACTGAAAAACTGTTTTTT.

CDR3 protein: CASSPIPDTQYF. The CDR3 DNA is TGTGCCAGCAGTCCGATCCCGGATACGCAGTATTTT. The rearrangement joins TRBV12-3 or TRBV12-4 to TRBJ2-3; no clear D. The CDR3 is 12 residues long. V lost 5 bases, J lost 6 bases, and 9 bases lay in between.

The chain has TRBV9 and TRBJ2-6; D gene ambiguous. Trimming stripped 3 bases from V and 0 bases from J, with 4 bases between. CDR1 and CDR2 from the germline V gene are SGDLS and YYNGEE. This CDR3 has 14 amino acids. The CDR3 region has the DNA TGTGCCAGCAGCGGCGTCTCTGGGGCCAACGTCCTGACTTTC. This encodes CASSGVSGANVLTF.

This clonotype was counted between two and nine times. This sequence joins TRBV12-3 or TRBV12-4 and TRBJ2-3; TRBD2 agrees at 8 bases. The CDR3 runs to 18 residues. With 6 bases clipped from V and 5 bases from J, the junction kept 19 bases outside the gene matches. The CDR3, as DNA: TGTGCCAGCAGGCTGGTCCCCGGCGGGGGGCCGATATTAGATACGCAGTATTTT. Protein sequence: CASRLVPGGGPILDTQYF.

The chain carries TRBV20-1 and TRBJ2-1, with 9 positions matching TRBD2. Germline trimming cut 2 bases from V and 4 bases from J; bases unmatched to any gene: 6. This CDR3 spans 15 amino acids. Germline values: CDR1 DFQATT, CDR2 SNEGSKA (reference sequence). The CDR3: CSARSASGNYNEQFF. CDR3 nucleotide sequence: TGCAGTGCTAGATCGGCTAGCGGGAATTACAATGAGCAGTTCTTC.

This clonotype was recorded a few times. CDR3 bases: TGTGCCAGCAGTTCACAGGGGGGGAGCACTGAAGCTTTCTTT. It translates to CASSSQGGSTEAFF. The chain joins TRBV7-3 to TRBJ1-1; 8 positions match TRBD1. The germline gives CDR1 SGHTA, CDR2 FQGTGA. Unmatched junction bases numbered 7, after V lost 6 bases and J lost 4 bases. The CDR3 sequence is 14 residues long.

CDR3 bases: TGTGCCACCAGTGATTTTCCTGACAGGGGCAATGAGCAGTTCTTC. It encodes CATSDFPDRGNEQFF. The chain links TRBV24-1 to TRBJ2-1; TRBD1 matches at 8 bases. J was trimmed by 6 bases and V by 1 base; bases with no gene match: 4. In germline, CDR1 is KGHDR, CDR2 SFDVKD. This CDR3 region has 15 residues.

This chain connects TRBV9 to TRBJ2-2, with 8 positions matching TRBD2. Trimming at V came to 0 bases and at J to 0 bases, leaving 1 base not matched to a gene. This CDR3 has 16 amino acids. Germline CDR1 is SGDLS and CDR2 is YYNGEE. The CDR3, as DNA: TGTGCCAGCAGCGTAGCACTAGCGGCGAACACCGGGGAGCTGTTTTTT. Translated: CASSVALAANTGELFF.

CDR3 nucleotide sequence: TGCAGCGTTCGGAATTCACCCCTCCACTTT. Encoded protein: CSVRNSPLHF. The chain uses TRBV29-1 and TRBJ1-6; D unclear. Germline CDR1 reads SQVTM; CDR2 reads ANQGSEA. The V end was cut by 5 bases, the J end by 7 bases, with 3 bases between. This CDR3 region has 10 residues.

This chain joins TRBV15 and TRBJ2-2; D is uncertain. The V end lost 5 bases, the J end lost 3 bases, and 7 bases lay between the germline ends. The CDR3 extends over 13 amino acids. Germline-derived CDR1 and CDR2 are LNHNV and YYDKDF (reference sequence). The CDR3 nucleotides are TGTGCCACCAGCCCGCAGCACACCGGGGAGCTGTTTTTT. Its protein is CATSPQHTGELFF. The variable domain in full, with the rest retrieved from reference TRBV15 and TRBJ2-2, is DAMVIQNPRYQVTQFGKPVTLSCSQTLNHNVMYWYQQKSSQAPKLLFHYYDKDFNNEADTPDNFQSRRPNTSFCFLDIRSPGLGDTAMYLCATSPQHTGELFFGEGSRLTVL.

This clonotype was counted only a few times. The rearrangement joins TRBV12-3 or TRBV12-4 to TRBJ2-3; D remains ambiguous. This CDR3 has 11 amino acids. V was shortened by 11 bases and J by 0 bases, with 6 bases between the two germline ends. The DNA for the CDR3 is TGTGCCGCATCTAGCACAGATACGCAGTATTTT. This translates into CAASSTDTQYF.

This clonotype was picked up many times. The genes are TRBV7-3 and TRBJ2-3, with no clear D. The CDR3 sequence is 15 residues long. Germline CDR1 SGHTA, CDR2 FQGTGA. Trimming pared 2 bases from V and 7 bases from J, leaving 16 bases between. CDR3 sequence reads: CASSLRRRIRNTQYF. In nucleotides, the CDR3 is TGTGCCAGCAGCTTACGGCGCCGGATCAGGAATACGCAGTATTTT.

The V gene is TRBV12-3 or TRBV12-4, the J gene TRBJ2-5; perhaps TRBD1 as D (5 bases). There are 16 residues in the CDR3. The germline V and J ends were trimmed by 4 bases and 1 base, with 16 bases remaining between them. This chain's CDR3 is CASSSQGMSVQETQYF. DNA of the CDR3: TGTGCCAGCAGTTCCCAGGGAATGTCCGTCCAAGAGACCCAGTACTTC.

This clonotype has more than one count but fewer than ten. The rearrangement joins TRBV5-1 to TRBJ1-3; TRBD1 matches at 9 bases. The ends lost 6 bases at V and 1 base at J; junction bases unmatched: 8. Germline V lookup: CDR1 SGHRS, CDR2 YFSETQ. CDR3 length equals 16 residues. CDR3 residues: CASTAGQGTSGNTIYF. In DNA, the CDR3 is TGCGCCAGCACCGCGGGACAGGGAACATCTGGAAACACCATATATTTT.

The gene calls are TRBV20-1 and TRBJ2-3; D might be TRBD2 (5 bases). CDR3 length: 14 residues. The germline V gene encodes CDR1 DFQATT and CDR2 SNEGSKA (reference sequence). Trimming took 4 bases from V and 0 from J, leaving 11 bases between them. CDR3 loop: CSAKEVVSTDTQYF. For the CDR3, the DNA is TGCAGTGCTAAGGAGGTGGTCAGCACAGATACGCAGTATTTT.

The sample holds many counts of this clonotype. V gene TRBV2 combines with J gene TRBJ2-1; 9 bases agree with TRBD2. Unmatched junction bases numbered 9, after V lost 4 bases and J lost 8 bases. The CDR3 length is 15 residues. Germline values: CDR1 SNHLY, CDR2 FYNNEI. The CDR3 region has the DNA TGTGCCAGCAGTGCCGGGCCGGGACTAGCAGATGAGCAGTTCTTC. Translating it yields CASSAGPGLADEQFF.

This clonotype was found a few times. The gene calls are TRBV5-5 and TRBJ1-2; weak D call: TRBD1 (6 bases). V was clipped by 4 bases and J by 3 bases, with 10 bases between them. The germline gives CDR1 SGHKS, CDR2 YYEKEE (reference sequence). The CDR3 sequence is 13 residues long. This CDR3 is CASSLQGDYGYTF. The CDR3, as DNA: TGTGCCAGCAGCCTACAGGGCGACTATGGCTACACCTTC.

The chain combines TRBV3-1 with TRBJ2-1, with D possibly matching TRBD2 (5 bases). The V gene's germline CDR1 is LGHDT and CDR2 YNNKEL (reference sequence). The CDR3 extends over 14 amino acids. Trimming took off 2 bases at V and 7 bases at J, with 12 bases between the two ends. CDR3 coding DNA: TGTGCCAGCAGCCAATGGACTTTTGTAAATGAGCAGTTCTTC. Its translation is CASSQWTFVNEQFF.